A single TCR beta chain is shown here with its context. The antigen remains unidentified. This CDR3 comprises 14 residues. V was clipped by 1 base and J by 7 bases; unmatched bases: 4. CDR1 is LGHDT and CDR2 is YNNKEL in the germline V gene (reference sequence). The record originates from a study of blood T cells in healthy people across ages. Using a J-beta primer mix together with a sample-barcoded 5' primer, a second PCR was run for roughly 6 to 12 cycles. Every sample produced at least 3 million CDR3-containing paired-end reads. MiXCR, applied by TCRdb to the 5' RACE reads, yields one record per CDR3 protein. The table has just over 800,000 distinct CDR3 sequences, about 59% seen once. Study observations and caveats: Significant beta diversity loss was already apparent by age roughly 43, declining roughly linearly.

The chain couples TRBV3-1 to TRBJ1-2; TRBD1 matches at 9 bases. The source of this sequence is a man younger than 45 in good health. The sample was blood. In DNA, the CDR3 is TGTGCCAGCAGCCAAGGGGACAGGGCTACTGGCTACACCTTC. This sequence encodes CASSQGDRATGYTF.